The 27 T cell receptor beta chains below were found in one sample sequenced in a study of regulatory T cells in long-lasting Graves disease. The time point here: newly diagnosed GD, antithyroid drugs for less than 3 months. The TCR library was made from RNA extracted from PBMCs. The TCR beta library used iRepertoire HTBI primers with Arm-PCR amplification of CDR3. Using its own MiXCR run on the multiplex PCR reads, TCRdb lists one record per CDR3 protein. This table holds about 460,000 distinct CDR3 sequences, about 15% found once. Another study also made use of these data, one on T cells in Graves' hyperthyroidism and ophthalmopathy.

The material was peripheral blood mononuclear cells (PBMCs), obtained at new diagnosis, from a patient treated with antithyroid drugs. The receptor set was obtained from a woman aged 50 to 60 with Graves disease.

In this sample, this clonotype turned up a few times. This chain links TRBV5-6 with TRBJ2-7; 13 bases agree with TRBD2. V lost 9 bases, J lost 0 bases, and 6 bases stayed unmatched. The CDR3 spans 15 residues. The V gene's germline CDR1 is SGHDT and CDR2 YYEEEE. The CDR3 DNA is TGTGCCATGCGACTAGCGGGAGGCAGCTCCTACGAGCAGTACTTC. Its translation is CAMRLAGGSSYEQYF. Based on the CDR3 plus reference TRBV5-6 and TRBJ2-7, the full variable domain is DAGVTQSPTHLIKTRGQQVTLRCSPKSGHDTVSWYQQALGQGPQFIFQYYEEEERQRGNFPDRFSGHQFPNYSSELNVNALLLGDSALYLCAMRLAGGSSYEQYFGPGTRLTVT.

This clonotype was recorded many times. The rearrangement uses TRBV27 and TRBJ2-7, with D tentatively TRBD2 (5 bases). This CDR3 has 17 amino acids. Germline-derived CDR1 and CDR2 are MNHEY and SMNVEV (reference sequence). Trimming shortened V by 0 bases and J by 0 bases, and 15 bases separated the two germline ends. CDR3 nucleotide sequence: TGTGCCAGCAGTTTATCGCTGGCGGCTAGCCACTCCTACGAGCAGTACTTC. The encoded protein is CASSLSLAASHSYEQYF.

This clonotype was picked up many times. The rearrangement joins TRBV6-1 to TRBJ1-5; D is unresolved. From germline, CDR1 is MNHNS and CDR2 SASEGT. Deletions cut 7 bases from V and 2 bases from J, with 18 bases between. This CDR3 comprises 16 residues. The CDR3 sequence is CASNPSPAEGNQPQHF. The CDR3 DNA reads TGTGCCAGCAACCCATCTCCGGCCGAGGGCAATCAGCCCCAGCATTTT.

At least ten counts were recorded for this clonotype. The chain links TRBV7-9 to TRBJ2-2; D is undetermined. Germline lookup yields CDR1 SEHNR and CDR2 FQNEAQ (reference sequence). This CDR3 spans 15 amino acids. The V gene lost 5 bases and the J gene lost 0 bases, with 10 bases spanning the gap. The DNA for the CDR3 is TGTGCCAGCAGCCCCCAAAGCCCGAACACCGGGGAGCTGTTTTTT. Its protein is CASSPQSPNTGELFF.

This clonotype has at least ten counts. The rearrangement links TRBV20-1 to TRBJ2-3; D call uncertain. V was cut by 0 bases and J by 3 bases, with 10 bases left in between. The CDR3 has 14 residues. Germline V gene data show CDR1 as DFQATT and CDR2 as SNEGSKA (reference sequence). The DNA for the CDR3 is TGCAGTGCTAGAGATCCCTCATCGACAGATACGCAGTATTTT. Translating it yields CSARDPSSTDTQYF.

Of note for this clonotype: A much larger clone lies a single base off, so this may be a read error. DNA of the CDR3: TGTGCCAGCAGTTCAGAGGGCTACTTCTACGAGCAGTACTTC. It yields the protein CASSSEGYFYEQYF. The chain combines TRBV28 with TRBJ2-7; possibly TRBD2 for D (5 bases). CDR3 length: 14 residues. The germline V gene encodes CDR1 MDHEN and CDR2 SYDVKM. Trimming cost V 4 bases and J 3 bases, with 13 bases left between them.

The V call is TRBV30, the J call TRBJ2-1, with 7 nucleotides matching TRBD2. The CDR3 runs 18 residues. Germline assignment: CDR1 GTSNPN and CDR2 SVGIG (reference sequence). Germline trimming cut 2 bases from V and 7 bases from J; bases unmatched to any gene: 20. CDR3 loop: CAWSTRGVLTRRRNEQFF. The CDR3, as DNA: TGTGCCTGGAGTACCCGGGGGGTCCTGACTCGAAGGAGGAATGAGCAGTTCTTC.

The CDR3, as DNA: TGTGCCAGCAGCTTAGCCGCCCGAGGGAACGAGCAGTTCTTC. Protein sequence: CASSLAARGNEQFF. The chain uses TRBV7-2 and TRBJ2-1; tentative D call: TRBD2 (5 bases). Germline loops: CDR1 SGHTA, CDR2 FQGNSA. The CDR3 consists of 14 residues. V was clipped by 0 bases and J by 10 bases, with 13 bases between them.

This clonotype came up many times. The chain employs TRBV6-1 and TRBJ1-1; 8 positions match TRBD1. Germline CDR1 and CDR2: MNHNS and SASEGT. The CDR3 totals 16 residues. The ends lost 6 bases at V and 0 bases at J; junction bases unmatched: 9. The CDR3 reads CASSHRDRPLNTEAFF. The CDR3 DNA reads as TGTGCCAGCAGCCACCGGGACAGGCCATTGAACACTGAAGCTTTCTTT.

This clonotype showed up many times. V and J are TRBV28 and TRBJ2-3, with D hard to call. CDR3 length equals 13 residues. Germline V lookup: CDR1 MDHEN, CDR2 SYDVKM. With 6 bases removed from V and 2 bases from J, the gap between germline ends came to 9 bases. This CDR3 is CASSFSYTDTQYF. CDR3 DNA sequence: TGTGCCAGCAGCTTTAGCTACACAGATACGCAGTATTTT.

J is TRBJ2-1 and V is TRBV27; 8 bases fit TRBD1. Germline CDR1 MNHEY, CDR2 SMNVEV (reference sequence). The CDR3 sequence is 16 residues long. V shed 3 bases, J shed 7 bases, and the junction held 11 bases outside the gene matches. CDR3 DNA sequence: TGTGCCAGCAGTTTTACAGGGGGTAGGACGGGAAATGAGCAGTTCTTC. As protein: CASSFTGGRTGNEQFF.

At least ten counts were recorded for this clonotype. V and J are TRBV11-1 and TRBJ1-3; D is undetermined. V was clipped by 2 bases and J by 0 bases, with 8 bases between them. The CDR3 runs 15 residues. Germline CDR1 reads SGHAT; CDR2 reads FQDESV (reference sequence). In DNA form, the CDR3 reads TGTGCCAGCAGCTTACGCCCTGCCTCTGGAAACACCATATATTTT. This sequence encodes CASSLRPASGNTIYF.

As to this clonotype: A much larger clonotype is one base distant, so this may be a read error. The genes are TRBV7-2 and TRBJ2-2, with a tentative D call TRBD2 (5 bases). Germline V CDR1 and CDR2: SGHTA, FQGNSA. The CDR3 is made up of 13 amino acids. In DNA form, the CDR3 reads TGTGCCAGCAGCTTAGATCTATCCGGGGAGCCGTTTTTT. It yields the protein CASSLDLSGEPFF.

In this sample, this clonotype turned up many times. The CDR3 DNA reads as TGCAGTGCTAGGTCGGACATCCAGCCGTTCTTC. Protein product: CSARSDIQPFF. This sequence joins TRBV20-1 and TRBJ2-1; TRBD1 is a possible D gene (5 bases). The V gene lost 3 bases and the J gene lost 15 bases, with 15 bases spanning the gap. Germline V lookup: CDR1 DFQATT, CDR2 SNEGSKA (reference sequence). The CDR3 loop spans 11 amino acids.

The rearrangement joins TRBV19 to TRBJ1-2; D uncertain. Germline CDR1 LNHDA, CDR2 SQIVND (reference sequence). CDR3 size: 17 residues. The V and J ends lost 7 bases and 1 base respectively, with 22 bases between them. The CDR3 DNA follows: TGTGCCAGTACAAGGAATTTGGACGGAAACTTTAACTATGGCTACACCTTC. Residues: CASTRNLDGNFNYGYTF.

Ten or more counts support this clonotype. The rearrangement links TRBV7-8 to TRBJ2-7; 8 bases line up with TRBD2. Germline trimming cut 1 base from V and 3 bases from J; bases unmatched to any gene: 8. There are 16 residues in the CDR3. CDR1 is SGHVS and CDR2 is FQNEAQ in the germline V gene. The CDR3 protein is CASSLVRREDGYEQYF. CDR3 nucleotides: TGTGCCAGCAGCTTAGTCAGGCGGGAGGACGGCTACGAGCAGTACTTC.

With regard to this clonotype: With a much larger clone just one base away, this may be a read error. The chain joins TRBV6-2 or TRBV6-3 to TRBJ2-5; 7 nucleotides align to TRBD2. This CDR3 has 18 residues. CDR1 is MNHEY and CDR2 is SVGEGT in the germline V gene. CDR3 in amino acids: CASSSEVATSALQETRYF. The DNA for the CDR3 is TGTGCCAGCTCGTCGGAGGTCGCAACTAGCGCCTTGCAAGAGACCCGGTACTTC.

This clonotype was counted ten times or more. The J gene is TRBJ2-1, the V gene TRBV2; 8 nucleotides align to TRBD2. This CDR3 has 16 amino acids. CDR1 SNHLY and CDR2 FYNNEI come from the germline V gene. J lost 7 bases, V lost 8 bases, and 16 bases had no gene match. The CDR3 bases are TGTGCCAGCCGGGGGGGTTTCAGCGGGAGCATTAATGAGCAGTTCTTC. This encodes CASRGGFSGSINEQFF. The entire variable domain, with the rest obtained from reference TRBV2 and TRBJ2-1, is as follows: EPEVTQTPSHQVTQMGQEVILRCVPISNHLYFYWYRQILGQKVEFLVSFYNNEISEKSEIFDDQFSVERPDGSNFTLKIRSTKLEDSAMYFCASRGGFSGSINEQFFGPGTRLTVL.

This clonotype has a handful of counts. The rearrangement uses TRBV6-1 and TRBJ2-2; D gene unclear. This CDR3 comprises 13 residues. Germline V gene lookup returns CDR1 MNHNS and CDR2 SASEGT. Trimming stripped 6 bases from V and 1 base from J, with 6 bases between. The CDR3 DNA is TGTGCCAGCAGAAGGCAGAACACCGGGGAGCTGTTTTTT. Protein: CASRRQNTGELFF.

At least ten counts were recorded for this clonotype. This chain links TRBV6-1 with TRBJ1-1, with a weak D call TRBD1 (5 bases). V gave up 2 bases and J gave up 4 bases, with 8 bases separating them. This CDR3 is built from 13 residues. Germline values: CDR1 MNHNS, CDR2 SASEGT. The chain's CDR3 is CASSEQGATEAFF. The DNA for the CDR3 is TGTGCCAGCAGTGAACAGGGAGCCACTGAAGCTTTCTTT.

This clonotype was counted at least ten times. The genes are TRBV11-2 and TRBJ1-6, with 9 bases matching TRBD1. The CDR3 runs 15 residues. Trimming took 6 bases from V and 7 from J; bases not matched to a gene: 7. CDR1 is SGHAT and CDR2 is FQNNGV in the germline V gene. CDR3 coding DNA: TGTGCCAGCAGACGATTGACAGGGGGGAATTCACCCCTCCACTTT. Translating it yields CASRRLTGGNSPLHF. Supplemented by reference TRBV11-2 and TRBJ1-6, the full variable domain reads EAGVAQSPRYKIIEKRQSVAFWCNPISGHATLYWYQQILGQGPKLLIQFQNNGVVDDSQLPKDRFSAERLKGVDSTLKIQPAKLEDSAVYLCASRRLTGGNSPLHFGNGTRLTVT.

J is TRBJ2-2 and V is TRBV6-2 or TRBV6-3; tentative D call: TRBD2 (6 bases). Trimming shortened V by 0 bases and J by 0 bases, and 17 bases separated the two germline ends. Germline CDR1 reads MNHEY; CDR2 reads SVGEGT. This CDR3 has 19 residues. The CDR3 loop is CASSYSIGRTNTNTGELFF. DNA for the CDR3: TGTGCCAGCAGTTACTCGATCGGACGGACTAATACGAACACCGGGGAGCTGTTTTTT.

About this clonotype: Since no conserved phenylalanine or tryptophan closes the CDR3, a read error is the likely cause. This chain joins TRBV7-3 and TRBJ2-5; D is undetermined. V was shortened by 0 bases and J by 4 bases, with 12 bases between the two germline ends. This CDR3 has 15 residues. Looked up from germline, CDR1 is SGHTA and CDR2 is FQGTGA. The CDR3 nucleotides read TGTGCCAGCAGCTTAACTCCGTCTAGTTTAGAGACCCAGTACCTC. Its translation: CASSLTPSSLETQYL.

This clonotype has ten or more counts. V and J are TRBV20-1 and TRBJ2-1; possible D gene TRBD1, 6 bases. Deletions cut 3 bases from V and 3 bases from J, with 9 bases between. The CDR3 sequence is 13 residues long. Germline V gene lookup returns CDR1 DFQATT and CDR2 SNEGSKA (reference sequence). The CDR3 sequence: CSASRGYYNEQFF. The CDR3 DNA is TGCAGTGCTAGCAGGGGCTACTACAATGAGCAGTTCTTC.

The chain is built from TRBV9 and TRBJ1-3; possibly TRBD1 for D (6 bases). Trimming removed 4 bases at V and 0 bases at J, with 14 bases between. Per germline, CDR1 SGDLS and CDR2 YYNGEE. This CDR3 spans 16 amino acids. The CDR3 nucleotides are TGTGCCAGCAGCTCCGGGACACCGTACTCTGGAAACACCATATATTTT. Protein: CASSSGTPYSGNTIYF.

This clonotype was recorded at least ten times. The V gene is TRBV18, the J gene TRBJ2-7; D possibly corresponds to TRBD1 (6 bases). The V and J ends lost 2 bases and 1 base respectively, with 12 bases between them. The CDR3 is 15 residues long. Germline CDR1 and CDR2: KGHSH and LQKENI. In DNA, the CDR3 is TGTGCCAGCTCACCAAGGGCAGGGGAGTCCTACGAGCAGTACTTC. This translates into CASSPRAGESYEQYF.

This chain connects TRBV7-2 to TRBJ1-4; 7 nucleotides line up with TRBD1. Unmatched junction bases numbered 7, after V lost 5 bases and J lost 4 bases. This CDR3 is 15 amino acids long. The germline CDR1 and CDR2 sequences are SGHTA and FQGNSA. CDR3 DNA sequence: TGTGCCAGCAGCCCAGGGGGGGCCGATAATGAAAAACTGTTTTTT. Its translation: CASSPGGADNEKLFF.